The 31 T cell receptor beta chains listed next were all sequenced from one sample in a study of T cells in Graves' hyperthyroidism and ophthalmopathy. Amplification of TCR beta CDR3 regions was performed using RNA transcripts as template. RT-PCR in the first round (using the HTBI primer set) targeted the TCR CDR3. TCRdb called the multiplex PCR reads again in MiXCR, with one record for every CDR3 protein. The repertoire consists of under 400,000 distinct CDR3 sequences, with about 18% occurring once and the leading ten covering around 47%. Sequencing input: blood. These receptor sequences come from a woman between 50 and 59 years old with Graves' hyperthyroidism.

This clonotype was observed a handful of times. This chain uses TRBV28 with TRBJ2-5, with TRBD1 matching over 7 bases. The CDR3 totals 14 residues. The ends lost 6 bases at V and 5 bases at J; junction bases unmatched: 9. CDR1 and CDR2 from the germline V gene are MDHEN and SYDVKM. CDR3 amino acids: CASRTGDRVETQYF. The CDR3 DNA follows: TGTGCCAGCAGGACCGGAGACAGGGTTGAGACCCAGTACTTC.

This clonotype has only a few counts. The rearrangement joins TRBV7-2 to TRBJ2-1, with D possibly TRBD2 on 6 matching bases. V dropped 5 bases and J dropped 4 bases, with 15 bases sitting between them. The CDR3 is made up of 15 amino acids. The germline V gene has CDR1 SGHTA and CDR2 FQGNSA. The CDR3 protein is CASSPETRRYNEQFF. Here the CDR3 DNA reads TGTGCCAGCAGCCCTGAGACTAGAAGATACAATGAGCAGTTCTTC.

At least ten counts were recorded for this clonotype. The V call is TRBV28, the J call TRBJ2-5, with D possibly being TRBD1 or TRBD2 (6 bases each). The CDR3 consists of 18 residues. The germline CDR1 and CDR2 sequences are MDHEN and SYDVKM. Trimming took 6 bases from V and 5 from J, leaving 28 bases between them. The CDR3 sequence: CASSPITWQGTLGETQYF. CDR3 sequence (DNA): TGTGCCAGCAGCCCAATCACGTGGCAGGGGACTTTGGGGGAGACCCAGTACTTC.

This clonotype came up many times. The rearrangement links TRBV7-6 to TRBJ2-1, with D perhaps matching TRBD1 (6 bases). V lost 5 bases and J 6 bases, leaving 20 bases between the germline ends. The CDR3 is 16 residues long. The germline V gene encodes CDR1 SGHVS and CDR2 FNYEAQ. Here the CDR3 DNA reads TGTGCCAGCAGCCCCCCGCCGAGGGGGTCGGGCAATGAGCAGTTCTTC. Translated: CASSPPPRGSGNEQFF.

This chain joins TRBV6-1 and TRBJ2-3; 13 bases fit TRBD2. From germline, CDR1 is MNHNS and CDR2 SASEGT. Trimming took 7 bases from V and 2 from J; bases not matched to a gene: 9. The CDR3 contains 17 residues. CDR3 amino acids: CASTLLGLAGVTDTQYF. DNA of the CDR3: TGTGCCAGCACCCTCCTTGGACTAGCGGGGGTCACAGATACGCAGTATTTT.

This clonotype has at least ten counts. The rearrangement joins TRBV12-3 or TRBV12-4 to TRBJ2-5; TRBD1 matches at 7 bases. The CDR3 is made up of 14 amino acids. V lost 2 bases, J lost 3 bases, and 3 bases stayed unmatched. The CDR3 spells CASSLRQGEETQYF. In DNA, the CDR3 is TGTGCCAGCAGTTTAAGACAGGGTGAAGAGACCCAGTACTTC.

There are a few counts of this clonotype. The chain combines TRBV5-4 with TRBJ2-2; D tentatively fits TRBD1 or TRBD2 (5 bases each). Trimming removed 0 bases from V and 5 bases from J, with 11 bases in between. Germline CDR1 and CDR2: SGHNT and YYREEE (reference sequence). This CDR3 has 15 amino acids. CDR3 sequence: CASSLVGRETGELFF. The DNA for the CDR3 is TGTGCCAGCAGCTTGGTTGGCAGGGAGACCGGGGAGCTGTTTTTT.

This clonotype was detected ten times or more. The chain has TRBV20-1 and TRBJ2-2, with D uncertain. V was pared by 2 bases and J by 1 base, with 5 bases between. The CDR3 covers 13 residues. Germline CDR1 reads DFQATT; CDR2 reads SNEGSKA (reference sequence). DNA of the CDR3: TGCAGTGCTAGAAACAGGAACACCGGGGAGCTGTTTTTT. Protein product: CSARNRNTGELFF.

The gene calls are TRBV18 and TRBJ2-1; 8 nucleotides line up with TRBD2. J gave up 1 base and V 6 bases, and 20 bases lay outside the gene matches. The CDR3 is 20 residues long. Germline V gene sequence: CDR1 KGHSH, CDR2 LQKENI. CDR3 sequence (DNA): TGTGCCAGCTCGTCCGAGACCCCAACAAGCGGGAGAGTATCCTACAATGAGCAGTTCTTC. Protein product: CASSSETPTSGRVSYNEQFF.

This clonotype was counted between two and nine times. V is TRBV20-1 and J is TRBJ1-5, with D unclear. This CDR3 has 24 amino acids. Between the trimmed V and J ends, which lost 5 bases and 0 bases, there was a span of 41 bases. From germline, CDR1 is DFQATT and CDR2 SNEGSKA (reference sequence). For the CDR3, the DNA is TGCAGTGCTCCACCGGCTAGCCCTTACGAGGAGTCCGTGGTGGATATAGTTAGCAATCAGCCCCAGCATTTT. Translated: CSAPPASPYEESVVDIVSNQPQHF.

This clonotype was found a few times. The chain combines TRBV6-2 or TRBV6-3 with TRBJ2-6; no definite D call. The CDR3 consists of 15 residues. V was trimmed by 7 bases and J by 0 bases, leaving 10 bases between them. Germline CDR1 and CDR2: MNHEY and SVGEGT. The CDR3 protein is CASTTRSSGANVLTF. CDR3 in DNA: TGTGCCAGCACCACTCGGAGCTCTGGGGCCAACGTCCTGACTTTC.

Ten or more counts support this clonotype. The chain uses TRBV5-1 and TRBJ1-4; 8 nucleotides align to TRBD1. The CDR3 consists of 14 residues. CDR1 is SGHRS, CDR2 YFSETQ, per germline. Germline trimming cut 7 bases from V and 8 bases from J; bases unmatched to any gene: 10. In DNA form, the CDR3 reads TGCGCCAGCCGACAGACAGGGGATGGCGAAAAACTGTTTTTT. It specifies CASRQTGDGEKLFF. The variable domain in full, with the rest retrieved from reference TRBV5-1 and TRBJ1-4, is KAGVTQTPRYLIKTRGQQVTLSCSPISGHRSVSWYQQTPGQGLQFLFEYFSETQRNKGNFPGRFSGRQFSNSRSEMNVSTLELGDSALYLCASRQTGDGEKLFFGSGTQLSVL.

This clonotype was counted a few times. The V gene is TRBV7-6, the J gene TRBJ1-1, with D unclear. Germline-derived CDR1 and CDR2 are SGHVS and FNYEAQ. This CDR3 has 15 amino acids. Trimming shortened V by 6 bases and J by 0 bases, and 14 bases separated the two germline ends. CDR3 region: CASSLGLNMNTEAFF. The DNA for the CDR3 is TGTGCCAGCAGTCTAGGACTGAACATGAACACTGAAGCTTTCTTT.

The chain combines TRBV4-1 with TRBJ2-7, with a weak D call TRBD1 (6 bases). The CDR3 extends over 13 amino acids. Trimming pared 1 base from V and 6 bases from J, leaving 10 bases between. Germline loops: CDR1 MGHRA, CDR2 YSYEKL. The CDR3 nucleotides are TGCGCCAGCAGCCAAGTTCCAGGGGCCGAGCAGTACGTC. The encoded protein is CASSQVPGAEQYV.

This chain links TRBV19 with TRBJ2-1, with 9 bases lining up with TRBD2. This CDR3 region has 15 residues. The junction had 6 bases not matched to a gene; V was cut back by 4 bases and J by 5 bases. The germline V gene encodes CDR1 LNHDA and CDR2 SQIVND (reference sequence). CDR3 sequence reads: CASSTSGGSHNEQFF. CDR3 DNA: TGTGCCAGTAGTACAAGCGGGGGGTCGCACAATGAGCAGTTCTTC.

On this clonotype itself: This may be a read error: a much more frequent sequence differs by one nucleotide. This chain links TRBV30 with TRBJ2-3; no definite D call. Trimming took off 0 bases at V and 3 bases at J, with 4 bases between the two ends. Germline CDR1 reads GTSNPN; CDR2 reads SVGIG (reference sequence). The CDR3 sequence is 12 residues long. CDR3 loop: CAWSVMTDTQYF. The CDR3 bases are TGTGCCTGGAGTGTTATGACAGATACGCAGTATTTT.

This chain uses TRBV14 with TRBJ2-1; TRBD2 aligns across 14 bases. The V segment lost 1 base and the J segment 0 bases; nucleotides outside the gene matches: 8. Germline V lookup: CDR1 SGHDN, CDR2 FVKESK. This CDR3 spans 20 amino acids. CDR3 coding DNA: TGTGCCAGCAGCCAAGGGGGACTAGCGGGGGCCCAAAGCTCCTACAATGAGCAGTTCTTC. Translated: CASSQGGLAGAQSSYNEQFF.

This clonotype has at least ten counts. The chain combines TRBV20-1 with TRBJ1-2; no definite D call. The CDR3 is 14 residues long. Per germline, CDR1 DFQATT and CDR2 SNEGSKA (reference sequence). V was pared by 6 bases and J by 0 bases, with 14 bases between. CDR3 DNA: TGCAGTGCCGAGCCCCAGACCGCTAACTATGGCTACACCTTC. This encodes CSAEPQTANYGYTF.

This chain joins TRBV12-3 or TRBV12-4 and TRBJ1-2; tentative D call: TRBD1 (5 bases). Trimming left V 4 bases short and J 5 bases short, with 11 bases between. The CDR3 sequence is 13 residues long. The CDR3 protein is CASSYRQIYGYTF. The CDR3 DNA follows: TGTGCCAGCAGTTACCGACAGATTTATGGCTACACCTTC.

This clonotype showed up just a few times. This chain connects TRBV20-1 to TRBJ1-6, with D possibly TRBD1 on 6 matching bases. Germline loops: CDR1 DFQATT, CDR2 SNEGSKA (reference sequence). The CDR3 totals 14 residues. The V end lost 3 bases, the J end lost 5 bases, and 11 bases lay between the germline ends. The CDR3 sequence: CSARSGGDNSPLHF. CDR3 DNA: TGCAGTGCTAGGTCGGGGGGCGATAATTCACCCCTCCACTTT.

The CDR3 sequence: CSVDGGQGLPYEQYF. CDR3 nucleotides: TGCAGCGTTGATGGGGGACAAGGGCTTCCCTACGAGCAGTACTTC. This chain links TRBV29-1 with TRBJ2-7, with a weak D call TRBD1 (6 bases). Trimming stripped 3 bases from V and 2 bases from J, with 17 bases between. The CDR3 spans 15 residues. The germline gives CDR1 SQVTM, CDR2 ANQGSEA.

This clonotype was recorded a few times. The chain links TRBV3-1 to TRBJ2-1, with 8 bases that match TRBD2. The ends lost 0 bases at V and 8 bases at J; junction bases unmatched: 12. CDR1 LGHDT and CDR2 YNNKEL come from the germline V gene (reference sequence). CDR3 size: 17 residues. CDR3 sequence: CASSQDRQAGDGDEQFF. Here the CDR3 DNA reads TGTGCCAGCAGCCAAGACAGACAAGCGGGAGACGGCGATGAGCAGTTCTTC.

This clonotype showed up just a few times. CDR3 region: CASSQSQGRAGELFF. The CDR3 DNA is TGTGCCAGCAGCCAAAGCCAGGGGAGGGCCGGGGAGCTGTTTTTT. The chain combines TRBV14 with TRBJ2-2, with D perhaps matching TRBD2 (7 bases). V was shortened by 2 bases and J by 6 bases, with 13 bases between the two germline ends. Germline CDR1 reads SGHDN; CDR2 reads FVKESK. CDR3 size: 15 residues.

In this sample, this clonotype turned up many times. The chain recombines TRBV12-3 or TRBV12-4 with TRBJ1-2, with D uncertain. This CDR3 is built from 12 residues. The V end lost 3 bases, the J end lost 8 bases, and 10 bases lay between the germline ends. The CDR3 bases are TGTGCCAGCAGTTTTTGGCCGGAGGGCTACACCTTC. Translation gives CASSFWPEGYTF.

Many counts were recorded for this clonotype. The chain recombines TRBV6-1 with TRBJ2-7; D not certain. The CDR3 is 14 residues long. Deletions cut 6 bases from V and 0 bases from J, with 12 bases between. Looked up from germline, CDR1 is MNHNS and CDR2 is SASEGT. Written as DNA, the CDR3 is TGTGCCAGCAGCGGTCCGGGTTCCTCCTACGAGCAGTACTTC. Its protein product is CASSGPGSSYEQYF.

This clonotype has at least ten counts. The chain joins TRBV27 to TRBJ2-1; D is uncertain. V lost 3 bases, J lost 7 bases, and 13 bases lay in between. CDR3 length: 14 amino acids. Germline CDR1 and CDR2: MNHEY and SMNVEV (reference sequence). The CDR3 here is CASSFGLVRNEQFF. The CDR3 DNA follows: TGTGCCAGCAGTTTCGGCCTAGTTAGGAATGAGCAGTTCTTC.

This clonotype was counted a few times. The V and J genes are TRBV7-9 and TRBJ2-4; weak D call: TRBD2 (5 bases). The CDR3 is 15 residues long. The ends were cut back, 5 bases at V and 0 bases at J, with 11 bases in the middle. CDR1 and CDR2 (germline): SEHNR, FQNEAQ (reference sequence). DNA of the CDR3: TGTGCCAGCAGCGCCCGGACTCTAGCCAAAAACATTCAGTACTTC. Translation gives CASSARTLAKNIQYF.

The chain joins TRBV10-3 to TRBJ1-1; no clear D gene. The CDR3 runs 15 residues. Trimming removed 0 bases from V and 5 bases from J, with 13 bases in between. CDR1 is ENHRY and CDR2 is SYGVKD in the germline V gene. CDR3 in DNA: TGTGCCATCAGTGAGTCGGGAGGGTCGGGAACTGAAGCTTTCTTT. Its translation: CAISESGGSGTEAFF.

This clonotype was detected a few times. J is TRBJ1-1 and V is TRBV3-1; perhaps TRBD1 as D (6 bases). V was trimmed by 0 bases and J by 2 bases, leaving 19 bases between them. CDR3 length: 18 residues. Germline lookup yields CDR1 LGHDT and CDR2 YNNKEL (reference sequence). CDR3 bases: TGTGCCAGCAGCCAAGAAAGGGGGTCTTGGACAGATAACACTGAAGCTTTCTTT. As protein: CASSQERGSWTDNTEAFF.

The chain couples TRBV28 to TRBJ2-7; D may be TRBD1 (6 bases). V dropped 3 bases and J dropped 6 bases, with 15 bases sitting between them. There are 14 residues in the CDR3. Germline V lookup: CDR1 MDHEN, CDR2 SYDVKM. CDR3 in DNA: TGTGCCAGCAGTTTGGTAGTCCCCAGGGGCGAGCAGTACTTC. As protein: CASSLVVPRGEQYF.

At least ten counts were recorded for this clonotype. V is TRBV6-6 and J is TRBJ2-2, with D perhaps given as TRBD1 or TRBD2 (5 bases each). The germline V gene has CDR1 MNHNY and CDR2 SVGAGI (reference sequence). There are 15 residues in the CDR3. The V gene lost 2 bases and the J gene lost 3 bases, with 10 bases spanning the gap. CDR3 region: CASSYPGPYTGELFF. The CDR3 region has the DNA TGTGCCAGCAGTTACCCGGGACCGTACACCGGGGAGCTGTTTTTT.